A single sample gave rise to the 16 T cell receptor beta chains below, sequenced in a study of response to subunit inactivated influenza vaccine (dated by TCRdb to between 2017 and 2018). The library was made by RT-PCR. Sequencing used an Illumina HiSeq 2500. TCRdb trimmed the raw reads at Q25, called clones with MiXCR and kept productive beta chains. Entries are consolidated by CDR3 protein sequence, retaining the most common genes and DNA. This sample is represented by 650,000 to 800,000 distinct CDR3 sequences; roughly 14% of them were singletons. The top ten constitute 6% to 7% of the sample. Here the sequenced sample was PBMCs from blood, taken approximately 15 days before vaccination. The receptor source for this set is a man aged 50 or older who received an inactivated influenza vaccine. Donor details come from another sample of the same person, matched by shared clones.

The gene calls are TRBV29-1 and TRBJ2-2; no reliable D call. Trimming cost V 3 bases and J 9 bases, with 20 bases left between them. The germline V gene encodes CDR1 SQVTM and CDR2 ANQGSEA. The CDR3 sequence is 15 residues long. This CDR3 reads CSVEDPGRPTWELFF. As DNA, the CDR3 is TGCAGCGTTGAGGATCCGGGCCGCCCGACCTGGGAGCTGTTTTTT.

The CDR3 DNA reads TGTGCCTGCTGCCAAGATCAAGGGGACGGATACTACAATGAGCAGTTCTTC. As protein: CACCQDQGDGYYNEQFF. The genes are TRBV3-1 and TRBJ2-1, with D perhaps TRBD1 or TRBD2 (5 bases each). The CDR3 runs 17 residues. From germline, CDR1 is LGHDT and CDR2 YNNKEL (reference sequence). The V and J ends lost 11 bases and 3 bases respectively, with 26 bases between them.

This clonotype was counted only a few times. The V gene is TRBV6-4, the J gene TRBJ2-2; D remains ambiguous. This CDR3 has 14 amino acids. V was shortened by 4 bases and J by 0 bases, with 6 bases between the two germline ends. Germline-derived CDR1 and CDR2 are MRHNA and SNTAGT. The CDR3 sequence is CASSVTTNTGELFF. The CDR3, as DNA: TGTGCCAGCAGTGTTACGACGAACACCGGGGAGCTGTTTTTT.

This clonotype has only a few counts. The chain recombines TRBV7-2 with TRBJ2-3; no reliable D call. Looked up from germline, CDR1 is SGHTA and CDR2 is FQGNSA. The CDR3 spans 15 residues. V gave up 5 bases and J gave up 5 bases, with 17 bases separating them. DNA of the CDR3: TGTGCCAGCAGCCTACAGCGAAGTGTGGGAGATACGCAGTATTTT. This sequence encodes CASSLQRSVGDTQYF. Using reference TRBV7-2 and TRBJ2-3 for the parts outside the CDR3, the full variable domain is GAGVSQSPSNKVTEKGKDVELRCDPISGHTALYWYRQSLGQGLEFLIYFQGNSAPDKSGLPSDRFSAERTGGSVSTLTIQRTQQEDSAVYLCASSLQRSVGDTQYFGPGTRLTVL.

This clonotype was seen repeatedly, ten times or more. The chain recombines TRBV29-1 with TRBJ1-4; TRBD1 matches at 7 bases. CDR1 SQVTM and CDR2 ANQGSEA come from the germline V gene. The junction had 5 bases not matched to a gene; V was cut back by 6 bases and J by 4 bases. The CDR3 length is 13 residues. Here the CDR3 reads CSVRTGDNEKLFF. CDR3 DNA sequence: TGCAGCGTCCGGACAGGAGATAATGAAAAACTGTTTTTT.

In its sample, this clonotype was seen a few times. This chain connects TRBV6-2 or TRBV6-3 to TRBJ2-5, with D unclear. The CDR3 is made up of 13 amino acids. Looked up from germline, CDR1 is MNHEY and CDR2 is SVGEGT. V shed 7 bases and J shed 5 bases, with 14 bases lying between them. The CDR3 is CASTDGPLETQYF. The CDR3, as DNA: TGTGCCAGCACCGACGGACCCTTGGAGACCCAGTACTTC.

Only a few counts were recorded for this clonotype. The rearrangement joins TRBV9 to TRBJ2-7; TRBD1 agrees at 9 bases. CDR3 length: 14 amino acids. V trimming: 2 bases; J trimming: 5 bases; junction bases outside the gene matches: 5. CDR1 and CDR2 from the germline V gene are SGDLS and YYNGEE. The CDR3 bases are TGTGCCAGCAGCGTGACCGACAGGGGGAACGAGCAGTACTTC. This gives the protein CASSVTDRGNEQYF. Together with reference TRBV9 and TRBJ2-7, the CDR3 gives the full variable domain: DSGVTQTPKHLITATGQRVTLRCSPRSGDLSVYWYQQSLDQGLQFLIQYYNGEERAKGNILERFSAQQFPDLHSELNLSSLELGDSALYFCASSVTDRGNEQYFGPGTRLTVT.

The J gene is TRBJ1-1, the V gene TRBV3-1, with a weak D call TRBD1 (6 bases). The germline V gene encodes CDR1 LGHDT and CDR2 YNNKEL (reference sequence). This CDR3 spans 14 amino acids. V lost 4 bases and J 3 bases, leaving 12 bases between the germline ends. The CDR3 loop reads CASSPSGGDTEAFF. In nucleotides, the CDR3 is TGTGCCAGCAGCCCCAGCGGGGGCGACACTGAAGCTTTCTTT.

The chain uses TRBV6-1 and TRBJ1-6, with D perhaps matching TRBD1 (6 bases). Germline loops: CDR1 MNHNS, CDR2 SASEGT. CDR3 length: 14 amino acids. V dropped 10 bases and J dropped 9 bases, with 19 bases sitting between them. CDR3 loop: CATTAQGRSSPLHF. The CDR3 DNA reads TGTGCCACGACCGCCCAGGGGCGAAGTTCACCCCTCCACTTT.

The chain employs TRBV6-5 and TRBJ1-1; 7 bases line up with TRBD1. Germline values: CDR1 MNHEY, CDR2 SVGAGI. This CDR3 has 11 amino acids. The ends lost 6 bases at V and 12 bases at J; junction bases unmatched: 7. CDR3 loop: CASRVDRATFF. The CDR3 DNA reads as TGTGCCAGCAGGGTCGACAGGGCGACTTTCTTT.

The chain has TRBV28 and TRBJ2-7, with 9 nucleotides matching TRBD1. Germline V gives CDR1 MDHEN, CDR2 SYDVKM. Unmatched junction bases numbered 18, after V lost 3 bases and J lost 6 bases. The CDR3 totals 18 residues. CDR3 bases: TGTGCCAGCAGTTTCGGGTTTGACCGGGACAGGGATAGTATCGAGCAGTACTTC. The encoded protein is CASSFGFDRDRDSIEQYF.

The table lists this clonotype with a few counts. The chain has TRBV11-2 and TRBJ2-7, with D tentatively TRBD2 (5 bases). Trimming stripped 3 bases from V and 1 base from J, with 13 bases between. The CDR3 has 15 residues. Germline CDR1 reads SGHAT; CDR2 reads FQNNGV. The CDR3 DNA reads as TGTGCCAGCAGCTTTGTCGTTGGAGGTTCCTACGAGCAGTACTTC. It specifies CASSFVVGGSYEQYF.

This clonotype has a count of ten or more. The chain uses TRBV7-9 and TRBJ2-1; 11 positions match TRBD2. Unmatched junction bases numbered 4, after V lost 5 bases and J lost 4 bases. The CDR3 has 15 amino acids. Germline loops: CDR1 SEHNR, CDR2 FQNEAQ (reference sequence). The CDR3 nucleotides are TGTGCCAGCAGCATACTAGCGGGAGCTTACAATGAGCAGTTCTTC. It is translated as CASSILAGAYNEQFF. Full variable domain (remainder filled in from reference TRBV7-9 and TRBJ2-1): DTGVSQNPRHKITKRGQNVTFRCDPISEHNRLYWYRQTLGQGPEFLTYFQNEAQLEKSRLLSDRFSAERPKGSFSTLEIQRTEQGDSAMYLCASSILAGAYNEQFFGPGTRLTVL.

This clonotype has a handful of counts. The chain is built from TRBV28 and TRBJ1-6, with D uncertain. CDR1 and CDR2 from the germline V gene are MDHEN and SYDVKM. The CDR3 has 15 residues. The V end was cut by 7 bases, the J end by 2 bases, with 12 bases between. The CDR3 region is CASNPAVTYNSPLHF. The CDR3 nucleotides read TGTGCCAGCAATCCAGCGGTAACCTATAATTCACCCCTCCACTTT. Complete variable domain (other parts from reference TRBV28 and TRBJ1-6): DVKVTQSSRYLVKRTGEKVFLECVQDMDHENMFWYRQDPGLGLRLIYFSYDVKMKEKGDIPEGYSVSREKKERFSLILESASTNQTSMYLCASNPAVTYNSPLHFGNGTRLTVT.

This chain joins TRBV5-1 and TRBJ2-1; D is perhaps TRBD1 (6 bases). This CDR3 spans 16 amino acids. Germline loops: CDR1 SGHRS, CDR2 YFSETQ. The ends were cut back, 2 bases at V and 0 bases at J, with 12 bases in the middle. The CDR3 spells CASSFSTGSSYNEQFF. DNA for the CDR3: TGCGCCAGCAGCTTCTCAACAGGGAGCTCCTACAATGAGCAGTTCTTC.

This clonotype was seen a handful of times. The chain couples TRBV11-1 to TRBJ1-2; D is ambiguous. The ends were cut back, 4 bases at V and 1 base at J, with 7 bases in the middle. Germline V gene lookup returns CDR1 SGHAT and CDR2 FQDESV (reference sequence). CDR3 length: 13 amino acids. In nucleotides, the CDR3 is TGTGCCAGCAGCTCGGACGGTAACTATGGCTACACCTTC. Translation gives CASSSDGNYGYTF.